This T cell receptor (beta chain) was profiled in a study of tumor and adjacent non-tumor tissue in lung cancer. Per germline, CDR1 SGHAT and CDR2 FQDESV (reference sequence). The CDR3 has 13 residues. Points on this clonotype: This clone may be a read error of a much larger clone one base away.

RNA was extracted from bulk tissue without any cell sorting. A modified ARM-PCR protocol with three rounds of nested PCR amplified TCRbeta. TCRdb redid the calling of the multiplex PCR reads with MiXCR, one entry per CDR3 protein. Seen here are under 100,000 distinct CDR3 sequences, around three fifths observed once, and the top ten hold 15%. The receptor comes from a man aged 65 to 79 with non-small cell lung cancer. This chain links TRBV11-1 with TRBJ2-5; D is ambiguous. The sequenced material came from lung tumor tissue. CDR3 in amino acids: CASSLGNRQTRYF. The CDR3 DNA reads TGTGCCAGCAGCTTAGGGAATCGTCAGACCCGGTACTTC.